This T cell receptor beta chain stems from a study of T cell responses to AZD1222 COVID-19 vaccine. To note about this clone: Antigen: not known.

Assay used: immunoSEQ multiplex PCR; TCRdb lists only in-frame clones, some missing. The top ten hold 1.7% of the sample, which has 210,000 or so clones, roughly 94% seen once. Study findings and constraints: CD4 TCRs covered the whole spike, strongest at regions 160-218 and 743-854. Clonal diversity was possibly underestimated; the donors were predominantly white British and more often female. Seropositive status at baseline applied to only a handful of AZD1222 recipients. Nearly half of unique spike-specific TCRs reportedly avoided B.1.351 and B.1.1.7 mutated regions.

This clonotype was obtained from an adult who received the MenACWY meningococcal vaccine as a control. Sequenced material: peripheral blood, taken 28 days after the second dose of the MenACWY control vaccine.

The CDR3 sequence: CASSQDGPGPNEKLFF. CDR3 coding DNA: TGCGCCAGCAGCCAAGATGGCCCAGGGCCTAATGAAAAACTGTTTTTT. The rearrangement links TRBV4-1 to TRBJ1-4; possibly TRBD1 for D (5 bases). Germline V lookup: CDR1 MGHRA, CDR2 YSYEKL. The CDR3 sequence is 16 residues long. Trimming stripped 0 bases from V and 3 bases from J, with 11 bases between.